This T cell receptor beta chain was documented in a study of T cells after posttransplantation cyclophosphamide. TCRdb's copy holds only in-frame clones and misses some; the assay was immunoSEQ multiplex PCR. The sample contains about 16,000 clones, roughly 92% of which appear only once. This clone was recorded once. Its cognate antigen is unknown. Cells defined as naive were viable CD3+CD4+ or CD3+CD8+ and CCR7+CD45RA+CD45RO-CD95-CD27+CD28+. Germline CDR1 is SGHRS and CDR2 is YFSETQ. The CDR3 is 13 residues long. The germline V and J ends were trimmed by 4 bases and 8 bases, with 15 bases remaining between them. Study observations and caveats: Later post-transplant blood repertoires were often dominated by donor CD8+ memory clones.

The receptor was derived from a woman aged 50 to 65 in good health and a related stem cell transplant donor. Sequenced sample: naive CD4+ T cells sorted from blood. This chain connects TRBV5-1 to TRBJ1-1; tentatively, D is TRBD1 (5 bases). The CDR3 reads CASSAPGGREAFF. DNA of the CDR3: TGCGCCAGCAGCGCGCCCGGGGGACGGGAAGCTTTCTTT.